Below are 21 T cell receptor beta chains sequenced from a single sample in a study of shared T cell receptors in the human thymus. Repertoires were generated with immunoSEQ multiplex PCR, while TCRdb's copy carries only in-frame clones and drops some. The table includes hundreds of thousands of clones, 78% detected once. The sample also formed part of further work on human thymus T cells.

Material for sequencing was thymocytes. The receptors shown here come from a boy under two years old with a congenital heart defect.

This rearrangement joins TRBV9 to TRBJ2-1, with 10 bases matching TRBD2. V shed 0 bases, J shed 7 bases, and the junction held 7 bases outside the gene matches. The CDR3 sequence is 16 residues long. Germline V gene data show CDR1 as SGDLS and CDR2 as YYNGEE. In DNA form, the CDR3 reads TGTGCCAGCAGCGTAGCTACTCTGGGACTAGCGAATGAGCAGTTCTTC. This gives the protein CASSVATLGLANEQFF.

This clone was found once. The CDR3, as DNA: TGCGCCAGCAGCCCTAAACTAGTAGGGTGCTTTAAGCAGTTCTTC. Amino acids: CASSPKLVGCFKQFF. The chain carries TRBV5-1 and TRBJ2-1; tentatively, D is TRBD2 (5 bases). V shed 4 bases and J shed 11 bases, with 22 bases lying between them. The CDR3 is 15 amino acids. CDR1 is SGHRS and CDR2 is YFSETQ in the germline V gene.

This CDR3 is CATSTTDRRLTFNEKLFF. In DNA, the CDR3 is TGTGCCACCAGCACTACCGACAGACGACTGACTTTTAATGAAAAACTGTTTTTT. The chain links TRBV15 to TRBJ1-4, with D tentatively TRBD1 (5 bases). The V end was cut by 4 bases, the J end by 4 bases, with 22 bases between. CDR1 LNHNV and CDR2 YYDKDF come from the germline V gene (reference sequence). The CDR3 covers 18 residues.

This clone was counted between two and nine times. The chain links TRBV11-3 to TRBJ1-1, with TRBD1 matching over 11 bases. CDR1 is SGHNT, CDR2 YENEEA, per germline. The length of the CDR3 is 16 residues. V shed 5 bases and J 0 bases; nucleotides not matched to a gene: 5. Here the CDR3 reads CASSPRDRGVNTEAFF. DNA for the CDR3: TGTGCCAGCAGCCCCCGGGACAGGGGGGTGAACACTGAAGCTTTCTTT. The variable domain in full, with the rest retrieved from reference TRBV11-3 and TRBJ1-1, is EAGVVQSPRYKIIEKKQPVAFWCNPISGHNTLYWYLQNLGQGPELLIRYENEEAVDDSQLPKDRFSAERLKGVDSTLKIQPAELGDSAVYLCASSPRDRGVNTEAFFGQGTRLTVV.

The chain is built from TRBV9 and TRBJ2-2; TRBD1 is a possible D gene (6 bases). Germline V lookup: CDR1 SGDLS, CDR2 YYNGEE. The ends were cut back, 3 bases at V and 3 bases at J, with 21 bases in the middle. The CDR3 has 18 amino acids. The chain's CDR3 is CASSGHSGTPRDTGELFF. The CDR3 DNA sequence: TGTGCCAGCAGCGGACATTCCGGGACACCGAGGGACACCGGGGAGCTGTTTTTT.

V is TRBV10-3 and J is TRBJ2-2; a weak D match, TRBD1 (5 bases). The CDR3 covers 17 residues. V shed 4 bases and J shed 6 bases, with 21 bases lying between them. Germline lookup yields CDR1 ENHRY and CDR2 SYGVKD. The DNA of the CDR3 is TGTGCCATCAGTGGCTACCGGGTTGGGGCGGTCCCCGGGGAGCTGTTTTTT. Protein sequence: CAISGYRVGAVPGELFF.

The gene calls are TRBV2 and TRBJ1-2, with D possibly being TRBD1 (6 bases). The V gene lost 3 bases and the J gene lost 7 bases, with 15 bases spanning the gap. The CDR3 has 14 amino acids. CDR1 is SNHLY and CDR2 is FYNNEI in the germline V gene. The CDR3 loop reads CASSEGGQGVGYTF. CDR3 bases: TGTGCCAGCAGTGAGGGGGGGCAGGGAGTTGGCTACACCTTC.

This clone was detected only once. V and J are TRBV5-1 and TRBJ1-1; 7 nucleotides line up with TRBD1. V lost 1 base and J lost 1; bases outside the gene matches: 13. The CDR3 is 18 residues long. Per germline, CDR1 SGHRS and CDR2 YFSETQ. Here the CDR3 reads CASSLLPPLNRGNTEAFF. CDR3 coding DNA: TGCGCCAGCAGCTTGTTACCCCCCCTCAACAGGGGGAACACTGAAGCTTTCTTT.

J is TRBJ2-2 and V is TRBV27; the match to TRBD2 covers 9 bases. CDR3 size: 23 residues. CDR1 MNHEY and CDR2 SMNVEV come from the germline V gene (reference sequence). V shed 5 bases and J 5 bases; nucleotides not matched to a gene: 30. The CDR3 here is CASSPPQHKDTSGYGLSTGELFF. Here the CDR3 DNA reads TGTGCCAGCAGTCCACCCCAACATAAAGACACTAGCGGGTACGGTCTATCTACCGGGGAGCTGTTTTTT.

The chain couples TRBV28 to TRBJ2-7; no firm D call. Germline CDR1 and CDR2: MDHEN and SYDVKM. The ends were cut back, 3 bases at V and 2 bases at J, with 20 bases in the middle. The CDR3 runs to 17 residues. The CDR3 DNA sequence: TGTGCCAGCAGTTTGGGCCGCTCCTCCGTCAGGACCTACGAGCAGTACTTC. It is translated as CASSLGRSSVRTYEQYF. Looking up the rest from reference TRBV28 and TRBJ2-7 gives the full variable domain: DVKVTQSSRYLVKRTGEKVFLECVQDMDHENMFWYRQDPGLGLRLIYFSYDVKMKEKGDIPEGYSVSREKKERFSLILESASTNQTSMYLCASSLGRSSVRTYEQYFGPGTRLTVT.

J is TRBJ2-5 and V is TRBV6-1, with 8 bases aligning to TRBD1. Unmatched junction bases numbered 8, after V lost 8 bases and J lost 3 bases. The CDR3 is made up of 14 amino acids. Germline CDR1 MNHNS, CDR2 SASEGT. CDR3: CASRAGQEKETQYF. CDR3 bases: TGTGCCAGCCGGGCGGGACAGGAAAAAGAGACCCAGTACTTC.

This chain links TRBV25-1 with TRBJ1-1; D call uncertain. Germline V gene sequence: CDR1 MGHDK, CDR2 SYGVNS. Trimming left V 5 bases short and J 6 bases short, with 19 bases between. CDR3 length: 15 amino acids. The CDR3 region has the DNA TGTGCCAGCAGTCCCCGTTGGGAGGTCTGGCCTGAAGCTTTCTTT. It translates to CASSPRWEVWPEAFF.

V is TRBV27 and J is TRBJ2-1, with unresolved D. Germline V CDR1 and CDR2: MNHEY, SMNVEV (reference sequence). This CDR3 has 15 residues. The germline V and J ends were trimmed by 3 bases and 10 bases, with 19 bases remaining between them. CDR3 residues: CASSLVSPRQMEQFF. CDR3 nucleotide sequence: TGTGCCAGCAGTTTGGTAAGTCCCCGACAAATGGAGCAGTTCTTC.

The chain combines TRBV6-1 with TRBJ1-1, with D possibly being TRBD1 (6 bases). The V end lost 7 bases, the J end lost 0 bases, and 15 bases lay between the germline ends. Germline CDR1 reads MNHNS; CDR2 reads SASEGT. This CDR3 is 15 amino acids long. CDR3 DNA: TGTGCCAGCATCGAACGGGGGGACATGAACACTGAAGCTTTCTTT. This translates into CASIERGDMNTEAFF.

This clone was seen more than once but under ten times. The rearrangement links TRBV29-1 to TRBJ2-3; 13 bases line up with TRBD2. This CDR3 is built from 15 residues. Germline V gene sequence: CDR1 SQVTM, CDR2 ANQGSEA. The junction had 6 bases not matched to a gene; V was cut back by 5 bases and J by 4 bases. CDR3 nucleotide sequence: TGCAGCGTTAACCCGGGACTAGCGGGACCAGATACGCAGTATTTT. Protein: CSVNPGLAGPDTQYF.

This clone has a handful of counts. The chain combines TRBV7-8 with TRBJ2-5; TRBD2 aligns across 10 bases. The CDR3 covers 17 residues. J was trimmed by 5 bases and V by 5 bases; bases with no gene match: 14. Germline CDR1 reads SGHVS; CDR2 reads FQNEAQ. This chain's CDR3 is CASSPGAASGRLETQYF. CDR3 bases: TGTGCCAGCAGCCCGGGGGCGGCTAGCGGGAGACTTGAGACCCAGTACTTC.

DNA for the CDR3: TGCAGCGTTGGGGTAGCGGGACTAACCTACAATGAGCAGTTCTTC. It yields the protein CSVGVAGLTYNEQFF. J is TRBJ2-1 and V is TRBV29-1; 8 bases map to TRBD2. CDR3 length: 15 amino acids. Germline CDR1 reads SQVTM; CDR2 reads ANQGSEA. The V and J ends lost 4 bases and 2 bases, in that order; junction bases with no gene match: 7.

The chain combines TRBV11-2 with TRBJ1-1; D gene unclear. The length of the CDR3 is 13 residues. Trimming shortened V by 5 bases and J by 0 bases, and 7 bases separated the two germline ends. CDR1 is SGHAT, CDR2 FQNNGV, per germline. CDR3 nucleotide sequence: TGTGCCAGCAGCCAAAACATGAACACTGAAGCTTTCTTT. It encodes CASSQNMNTEAFF.

The chain employs TRBV27 and TRBJ2-3; 12 nucleotides match TRBD2. V was clipped by 2 bases and J by 3 bases; unmatched bases: 3. The CDR3 spans 16 residues. Germline loops: CDR1 MNHEY, CDR2 SMNVEV (reference sequence). In DNA form, the CDR3 reads TGTGCCAGCAGTTTAGTCCTAGCGGGAGGGACAGATACGCAGTATTTT. This encodes CASSLVLAGGTDTQYF.

The chain employs TRBV27 and TRBJ2-7; TRBD2 agrees at 15 bases. This CDR3 has 18 residues. V was pared by 6 bases and J by 7 bases, with 16 bases of the junction left unmatched. Germline CDR1 and CDR2: MNHEY and SMNVEV (reference sequence). In nucleotides, the CDR3 is TGTGCCAGCAGCCGCGCTGGACTAGCGGGAGGGCCTCCTGGAGAGCAGTACTTC. Translated: CASSRAGLAGGPPGEQYF.

This clone came up a few times. This sequence joins TRBV15 and TRBJ1-1, with 8 bases identical to TRBD1. The length of the CDR3 is 14 residues. The V gene's germline CDR1 is LNHNV and CDR2 YYDKDF (reference sequence). V gave up 5 bases and J gave up 9 bases; unmatched junction bases: 11. CDR3 residues: CATSGILGQGQAFF. The CDR3 DNA is TGTGCCACCAGCGGAATTCTTGGACAGGGACAAGCTTTCTTT. The full variable domain, its missing parts supplied by reference TRBV15 and TRBJ1-1, is DAMVIQNPRYQVTQFGKPVTLSCSQTLNHNVMYWYQQKSSQAPKLLFHYYDKDFNNEADTPDNFQSRRPNTSFCFLDIRSPGLGDTAMYLCATSGILGQGQAFFGQGTRLTVV.